A selection of T cell receptor beta chains follows, all from one sample in a study of T-cell reconstitution after alpha-beta-depleted transplantation in children. Each CDR3 protein is one row after TCRdb ran MiXCR on the PCR reads. The table shows approximately 80,000 distinct CDR3 sequences, with 13% to 15% occurring only once. The source was PBMCs, mostly from graft donor cells, collected 180 days after TCRalphabeta/CD19-depleted stem cell transplant. Source of these receptors: a male patient between 2 and 15 years old who had a stem cell transplant for acute lymphoblastic leukemia, so the T cells may come from the graft donor. CDR3s include the opening cysteine and the closing phenylalanine or tryptophan. A D gene is named only where the DNA matches it firmly. Not every row has a clone size; where given, it reads once, few, many or a size class.

size | J | V | D | DNA | CDR3
- | TRBJ2-5 | TRBV9 | - | TGTGCCAGCAGCGTAGGAGGCTTGGACCAAGAGACCCAGTACTTC | CASSVGGLDQETQYF
- | TRBJ2-6 | TRBV5-1 | TRBD1 | TGCGCCAGCTGTCGAGGCGGGACAGGGCTCTCTGGGGCCAACGTCCTGACTTTC | CASCRGGTGLSGANVLTF
few | TRBJ1-4 | TRBV7-9 | - | TGTGCCAGCAGCCCCTCACACGGGGCTCAGGAAAAACTGTTTTTT | CASSPSHGAQEKLFF
many | TRBJ1-5 | TRBV10-3 | - | TGTGCCATCAGTGAGAGTCGGGGTCAGCCCCAGCATTTT | CAISESRGQPQHF
few | TRBJ1-2 | TRBV7-2 | - | TGTGCCAGCAGCTTAGCCGGCGGAGGCTACACCTTC | CASSLAGGGYTF
- | TRBJ2-7 | TRBV7-2 | TRBD1 | TGTGCCAGCAGCTTGGGACAGGGGGACTACGAGCAGTACTTC | CASSLGQGDYEQYF
many | TRBJ2-1 | TRBV15 | TRBD2 | TGTGCCACCAGCAGAGAACTAGCGGGGGCCCCCAGCTCCTACAATGAGCAGTTCTTC | CATSRELAGAPSSYNEQFF
- | TRBJ2-3 | TRBV9 | - | TGTGCCAGCAGCGTAGAACAGGGAACAGATACGCAGTATTTT | CASSVEQGTDTQYF
few | TRBJ1-2 | TRBV30 | - | TGTGCCTGGAAGGGGACTGCCTTTGGGGGCTACACCTTC | CAWKGTAFGGYTF
- | TRBJ2-7 | TRBV20-1 | - | TGCAGTGCTTATGGTTTCCGCTACGAGCAGTACTTC | CSAYGFRYEQYF
few | TRBJ2-1 | TRBV15 | - | TGTGCCACCAGCAGAGATGCGGGAATGAGAAATGAGCAGTTCTTC | CATSRDAGMRNEQFF
- | TRBJ2-1 | TRBV24-1 | TRBD2 | TGTGCCACCAGTGGAGCGGGGGTCTACAATGAGCAGTTCTTC | CATSGAGVYNEQFF
many | TRBJ1-2 | TRBV7-6 | TRBD1 | TGTGCCAGCAGCCGGGACAGGGAGGATGGCTACACCTTC | CASSRDREDGYTF
- | TRBJ2-7 | TRBV7-2 | TRBD1 | TGTGCCAGCAGCTTAAACAGGGGCCACGAGCAGTACTTC | CASSLNRGHEQYF
- | TRBJ1-1 | TRBV20-1 | - | TGCAGTGTCGGGGCAGAAGCTTTCTTT | CSVGAEAFF
- | TRBJ1-2 | TRBV12-3/TRBV12-4 | - | TGTGCCAGCAGTTTAGCGGGAAGTAGGTCTGGCTATGGCTACACCTTC | CASSLAGSRSGYGYTF
- | TRBJ2-2 | TRBV7-9 | TRBD1 | TGTGCCAGCATCACAGGGGGCAATACCGGGGAGCTGTTTTTT | CASITGGNTGELFF
- | TRBJ2-7 | TRBV10-3 | - | TGTGCCATCAGTGAGCGCAGTCCCGAAAGGTCCTACGAGCAGTACTTC | CAISERSPERSYEQYF
- | TRBJ1-2 | TRBV20-1 | - | TGCAGTGCTAGAGATGGGGCCCCGGCAGGCTATGGCTACACCTTC | CSARDGAPAGYGYTF
few | TRBJ2-7 | TRBV7-6 | TRBD1 | TGTGCCAGCAGCTTAGTAGGGGGCCTTCGCTCCTACGAGCAGTACTTC | CASSLVGGLRSYEQYF
few | TRBJ2-3 | TRBV20-1 | TRBD2 | TGCAGTGCTAGCCGACTAGCGGGGGGGTTCACAGATACGCAGTATTTT | CSASRLAGGFTDTQYF
few | TRBJ2-7 | TRBV28 | TRBD1 | TGTGCCAGCAGTCCATACAGGGGGCCGACCTACGAGCAGTACTTC | CASSPYRGPTYEQYF
- | TRBJ1-4 | TRBV5-5 | - | TGTGCCAGCAGCCTAGGGGGTGAAAAACTGTTTTTT | CASSLGGEKLFF
- | TRBJ2-7 | TRBV11-2 | TRBD1 | TGTGCCAGCAGCTTAACGGACAGGGGTAGCTACGAGCAGTACTTC | CASSLTDRGSYEQYF
- | TRBJ2-4 | TRBV20-1 | - | TGCAGTGCTAGAGATCCCGCTGCCAAAAACATTCAGTACTTC | CSARDPAAKNIQYF
- | TRBJ2-6 | TRBV6-5 | - | TGTGCCAGCAGTTTTCAGGGCTCTGGGGCCAACGTCCTGACTTTC | CASSFQGSGANVLTF
many | TRBJ1-2 | TRBV7-9 | TRBD1 | TGTGCCAGCAGCTCCTGGGACAGCAAAGGCTACACCTTC | CASSSWDSKGYTF
- | TRBJ2-4 | TRBV20-1 | TRBD1 | TGCAGTGCTTGGACAGGGGGGGCCAAAAACATTCAGTACTTC | CSAWTGGAKNIQYF
- | TRBJ2-1 | TRBV7-8 | TRBD2 | TGTGCCAGCAGCCTACAATCCCGGGACTACCACAATGAGCAGTTCTTC | CASSLQSRDYHNEQFF
- | TRBJ1-2 | TRBV20-1 | - | TGCAGTGCTAGAGATCGACGAGAGGTGGGGAGGGGCTACACCTTC | CSARDRREVGRGYTF
few | TRBJ2-5 | TRBV29-1 | - | TGCAGCGTTGAAGAGACCCAGTACTTC | CSVEETQYF
- | TRBJ2-3 | TRBV6-5 | - | TGTGCCAGCAGTTACTCGAGCCTTGTTTTGTCCGATACGCAGTATTTT | CASSYSSLVLSDTQYF
- | TRBJ1-5 | TRBV4-3 | - | TGCGCCAGCAGCTTTGGTTGGAGCAATCAGCCCCAGCATTTT | CASSFGWSNQPQHF
- | TRBJ2-1 | TRBV9 | TRBD2 | TGTGCCAGCAGCGTAGCTAGCGGGCTCCCCTACAATGAGCAGTTCTTC | CASSVASGLPYNEQFF
few | TRBJ2-3 | TRBV14 | TRBD1 | TGTGCCAGCAGCCGAGTAACAGGGGCGCAGTATTTT | CASSRVTGAQYF
- | TRBJ1-1 | TRBV5-1 | - | TGCGCCAGCAGCTTGGGACTTACCGGAGGTTCGGACACTGAAGCTTTCTTT | CASSLGLTGGSDTEAFF
few | TRBJ2-5 | TRBV30 | TRBD2 | TGTGCCTGGGATACTAGCGGGAGAGGGGAGACCCAGTACTTC | CAWDTSGRGETQYF
few | TRBJ2-5 | TRBV5-1 | TRBD1 | TGCGCCAGCAGCTTTGGCGGGACAGGTCAAGAGACCCAGTACTTC | CASSFGGTGQETQYF
- | TRBJ2-7 | TRBV12-3/TRBV12-4 | TRBD2 | TGTGCCGGCAGTTTGGGGGACTACGGGGTAAGCGAGCAGTACTTC | CAGSLGDYGVSEQYF
few | TRBJ2-5 | TRBV29-1 | - | TGCAGCGTTGAAGGCGGTTGGGGAGAGACCCAGTACTTC | CSVEGGWGETQYF
- | TRBJ1-2 | TRBV29-1 | TRBD1 | TGCAGCGTCGGACAGGGTGGCTACACCTTC | CSVGQGGYTF
- | TRBJ1-1 | TRBV12-3/TRBV12-4 | - | TGTGCCAGCAGTTTATGGGGGGCTACTGAAGCTTTCTTT | CASSLWGATEAFF
- | TRBJ2-5 | TRBV20-1 | - | TGCAGTGGAAGAGAAGAGACCCAGTACTTC | CSGREETQYF
- | TRBJ1-5 | TRBV27 | - | TGTGCCAGCAGTTTTTGGGGGGCTGGCAATCAGCCCCAGCATTTT | CASSFWGAGNQPQHF
many | TRBJ2-5 | TRBV5-1 | TRBD2 | TGCGCCAGCAGCCTGGTGGCTAGCGGCCCTCAAGAGACCCAGTACTTC | CASSLVASGPQETQYF
few | TRBJ2-3 | TRBV5-6 | - | TGTGCCAGCAGCCCGGGGACGTTAAGCACAGATACGCAGTATTTT | CASSPGTLSTDTQYF
few | TRBJ1-5 | TRBV12-3/TRBV12-4 | - | TGTGCCAGCAGTTTTGCAGGGAAAGGGGAAGACAATCAGCCCCAGCATTTT | CASSFAGKGEDNQPQHF
few | TRBJ2-1 | TRBV11-1 | - | TGTGCCAGCAGCTTACAGGCCTCCGGAGGGAATGAGCAGTTCTTC | CASSLQASGGNEQFF
- | TRBJ2-7 | TRBV4-3 | TRBD1 | TGCGCCAGCAGCCAATCATGGACAGGGACCTACGAGCAGTACTTC | CASSQSWTGTYEQYF
- | TRBJ2-5 | TRBV5-4 | - | TGTGCCAGCAGCTTGGTAACGGGAGCGGAGACCCAGTACTTC | CASSLVTGAETQYF
many | TRBJ2-7 | TRBV20-1 | - | TGCAGTGCTAGAGGGGGACCGGTCTCCTACGAGCAGTACTTC | CSARGGPVSYEQYF
- | TRBJ1-5 | TRBV7-2 | - | TGTGCCAGCAGCACCTTCAATCAGCCCCAGCATTTT | CASSTFNQPQHF
- | TRBJ2-5 | TRBV11-3 | - | TGTGCCAGCAGTTTTAGCGTACAAGAGACCCAGTACTTC | CASSFSVQETQYF